A single sample is the source of the 20 T cell receptor beta chains below, sequenced in a study of T cell responses to AZD1222 COVID-19 vaccine. Repertoires were generated with immunoSEQ multiplex PCR, while TCRdb's copy carries only in-frame clones and drops some. The table lists 99,000 or so clones, approximately 86% of them singletons. This sample comprised peripheral blood, obtained 28 days after the second dose of the MenACWY control vaccine. The receptors were gathered from an adult who received the MenACWY meningococcal vaccine as a control.

The gene calls are TRBV4-3 and TRBJ1-3, with 7 bases that match TRBD1. This CDR3 has 21 amino acids. Trimming cost V 2 bases and J 0 bases; bases outside gene matches: 19. Germline CDR1 is LGHNA and CDR2 is YSLEER. The CDR3 region has the DNA TGCGCCAGCAGCCAATGGGGCTGGGATATAGACAGGGAGAGCTCTGGAAACACCATATATTTT. Amino acids: CASSQWGWDIDRESSGNTIYF.

The CDR3 nucleotides are TGTGCCAGCAGTGGGCTTCGCGGAAACACCATATATTTT. It codes for CASSGLRGNTIYF. The chain carries TRBV2 and TRBJ1-3; D is unclear. The CDR3 has 13 residues. Per the germline V gene, CDR1 is SNHLY and CDR2 is FYNNEI. With 4 bases removed from V and 4 bases from J, the gap between germline ends came to 8 bases.

This chain uses TRBV15 with TRBJ2-7; no definite D call. Germline V gene sequence: CDR1 LNHNV, CDR2 YYDKDF (reference sequence). The CDR3 consists of 13 residues. Trimming left V 2 bases short and J 3 bases short, with 8 bases between. Here the CDR3 DNA reads TGTGCCACCAGCAGAACGGTCAGCTACGAGCAGTACTTC. Translation: CATSRTVSYEQYF. The entire variable domain, with the rest obtained from reference TRBV15 and TRBJ2-7, is as follows: DAMVIQNPRYQVTQFGKPVTLSCSQTLNHNVMYWYQQKSSQAPKLLFHYYDKDFNNEADTPDNFQSRRPNTSFCFLDIRSPGLGDTAMYLCATSRTVSYEQYFGPGTRLTVT.

The chain has TRBV6-6 and TRBJ1-2, with D possibly being TRBD1 (6 bases). Germline V gene sequence: CDR1 MNHNY, CDR2 SVGAGI (reference sequence). The V end was cut by 8 bases, the J end by 3 bases, with 13 bases between. The CDR3 has 13 amino acids. Here the CDR3 DNA reads TGTGCCAGCCTCCCAGGGGAAGACTATGGCTACACCTTC. Amino acid sequence: CASLPGEDYGYTF.

V gene TRBV7-2 combines with J gene TRBJ1-3; tentative D call: TRBD1 (5 bases). The CDR3 spans 17 residues. V lost 2 bases and J 3 bases, leaving 17 bases between the germline ends. Per germline, CDR1 SGHTA and CDR2 FQGNSA. The CDR3: CASSLLGKQGNGNTIYF. The DNA of the CDR3 is TGTGCCAGCAGCTTATTAGGGAAGCAGGGAAATGGAAACACCATATATTTT. The full variable domain, its missing parts supplied by reference TRBV7-2 and TRBJ1-3, is GAGVSQSPSNKVTEKGKDVELRCDPISGHTALYWYRQSLGQGLEFLIYFQGNSAPDKSGLPSDRFSAERTGGSVSTLTIQRTQQEDSAVYLCASSLLGKQGNGNTIYFGEGSWLTVV.

About this clone: A junction boundary mismatches the germline segment, possibly from a read error. The CDR3 loop reads CASSHSTLHF. As DNA, the CDR3 is TGTGCCAGCAGCCACTCGACACTGCATTTT. The V gene is TRBV14, the J gene TRBJ2-3; D is unclear. The CDR3 totals 10 residues. Germline V lookup: CDR1 SGHDN, CDR2 FVKESK.

This clone was detected only once. V gene TRBV5-1 combines with J gene TRBJ1-2; D is undetermined. This CDR3 has 13 amino acids. V lost 1 base, J lost 1 base, and 5 bases lay in between. Germline CDR1 and CDR2: SGHRS and YFSETQ. The CDR3, as DNA: TGCGCCAGCAGCTTGTTACTTAACTATGGCTACACCTTC. This codes for CASSLLLNYGYTF. Full variable domain (remainder filled in from reference TRBV5-1 and TRBJ1-2): KAGVTQTPRYLIKTRGQQVTLSCSPISGHRSVSWYQQTPGQGLQFLFEYFSETQRNKGNFPGRFSGRQFSNSRSEMNVSTLELGDSALYLCASSLLLNYGYTFGSGTRLTVV.

This chain connects TRBV10-2 to TRBJ1-5; the D is unclear. Trimming left V 0 bases short and J 7 bases short, with 10 bases between. This CDR3 has 14 residues. Germline-derived CDR1 and CDR2 are WSHSY and SAAADI. The CDR3 spells CASSESFGSQPQHF. The CDR3 DNA reads TGCGCCAGCAGTGAGTCTTTCGGGAGCCAGCCCCAGCATTTT.

V and J are TRBV2 and TRBJ1-5, with D unresolved. In germline, CDR1 is SNHLY, CDR2 FYNNEI. Deletions cut 6 bases from V and 0 bases from J, with 12 bases between. CDR3 length: 15 amino acids. The CDR3 nucleotides read TGTGCCAGCAGCGTGGGAGCTATTAGCAATCAGCCCCAGCATTTT. It translates to CASSVGAISNQPQHF.

The genes are TRBV6-2 or TRBV6-3 and TRBJ2-1, with 9 bases matching TRBD1. Germline V CDR1 and CDR2: MNHEY, SVGEGT. This CDR3 has 15 residues. V lost 2 bases, J lost 2 bases, and 1 base stayed unmatched. The DNA of the CDR3 is TGTGCCAGCAGTTACGGGACAGGGACCTACAATGAGCAGTTCTTC. Encoded protein: CASSYGTGTYNEQFF.

The chain uses TRBV19 and TRBJ1-5; TRBD1 agrees at 7 bases. The V segment lost 0 bases and the J segment 4 bases; nucleotides outside the gene matches: 3. CDR1 is LNHDA and CDR2 is SQIVND in the germline V gene (reference sequence). CDR3 length: 15 residues. Here the CDR3 reads CASSIDRGENQPQHF. In DNA, the CDR3 is TGTGCCAGTAGTATAGACAGGGGGGAAAATCAGCCCCAGCATTTT. Full variable domain (missing parts from reference TRBV19 and TRBJ1-5): DGGITQSPKYLFRKEGQNVTLSCEQNLNHDAMYWYRQDPGQGLRLIYYSQIVNDFQKGDIAEGYSVSREKKESFPLTVTSAQKNPTAFYLCASSIDRGENQPQHFGDGTRLSIL.

This chain joins TRBV7-9 and TRBJ1-2, with D tentatively TRBD1 (6 bases). The V and J ends lost 6 bases and 8 bases respectively, with 19 bases between them. Germline V CDR1 and CDR2: SEHNR, FQNEAQ (reference sequence). This CDR3 spans 14 amino acids. The chain's CDR3 is CASSPHTGLKGYTF. The CDR3 region has the DNA TGTGCCAGCAGTCCTCATACAGGGCTTAAGGGCTACACCTTC.

This clone was observed at least ten times. This CDR3 is CASSQASGTGGVYEQYF. The CDR3 region has the DNA TGCGCCAGCAGCCAAGCCTCCGGGACAGGGGGCGTCTACGAGCAGTACTTC. This rearrangement joins TRBV4-1 to TRBJ2-7, with 12 bases that match TRBD1. Germline V lookup: CDR1 MGHRA, CDR2 YSYEKL. J was trimmed by 3 bases and V by 1 base; bases with no gene match: 7. CDR3 length: 17 residues.

This clone showed up just a few times. The chain couples TRBV5-1 to TRBJ2-7; D could derive from TRBD1 or TRBD2 (7 bases each). This CDR3 spans 14 amino acids. V was clipped by 4 bases and J by 7 bases, with 18 bases between them. Germline values: CDR1 SGHRS, CDR2 YFSETQ. Here the CDR3 reads CASSPREGAGEQYF. CDR3 nucleotides: TGCGCCAGCAGCCCGAGGGAGGGGGCGGGTGAGCAGTACTTC.

V is TRBV5-1 and J is TRBJ2-7; 9 nucleotides match TRBD1. The CDR3 sequence is 14 residues long. Germline V CDR1 and CDR2: SGHRS, YFSETQ. The trim removed 5 bases at V and 3 bases at J, leaving 6 bases unmatched. The CDR3 coding sequence is TGCGCCAGCAGGACCGGGACAGGGCTCTACGAGCAGTACTTC. Translation: CASRTGTGLYEQYF.

The rearrangement links TRBV6-1 to TRBJ2-7; D possibly uses TRBD1 or TRBD2 (5 bases each). Trimming removed 3 bases at V and 4 bases at J, with 13 bases between. Looked up from germline, CDR1 is MNHNS and CDR2 is SASEGT. The CDR3 has 14 amino acids. The CDR3: CASSDEGPTYEQYF. The CDR3, as DNA: TGTGCCAGCAGTGACGAGGGACCCACTTACGAGCAGTACTTC.

The chain has TRBV28 and TRBJ2-5; D is undetermined. Germline lookup yields CDR1 MDHEN and CDR2 SYDVKM. CDR3 length equals 11 residues. Trimming removed 10 bases at V and 9 bases at J, with 15 bases between. The CDR3 loop reads CATAAPRAQYF. The CDR3 DNA reads as TGTGCCACCGCTGCCCCCCGGGCCCAGTACTTC.

CDR3 coding DNA: TGTGCCAGCAGCCATCCGGGGGGGACGACCTACGAGCAGTACTTC. Protein product: CASSHPGGTTYEQYF. The rearrangement links TRBV7-9 to TRBJ2-7, with 8 positions matching TRBD2. The CDR3 extends over 15 amino acids. Germline loops: CDR1 SEHNR, CDR2 FQNEAQ (reference sequence). Trimming took 5 bases from V and 2 from J; bases not matched to a gene: 8.

This chain joins TRBV28 and TRBJ1-2; 11 bases match TRBD1. Germline V gene data show CDR1 as MDHEN and CDR2 as SYDVKM. J lost 0 bases, V lost 6 bases, and 9 bases had no gene match. The CDR3 runs to 17 residues. The CDR3 DNA reads TGTGCCAGCAGAGTCTCCGGGACAGGGGGAACTAACTATGGCTACACCTTC. It codes for CASRVSGTGGTNYGYTF.

This clone was seen a handful of times. This chain links TRBV5-8 with TRBJ2-7; either TRBD1 or TRBD2 may fit D (5 bases each). From germline, CDR1 is SGHTS and CDR2 YDEGEE. The CDR3 extends over 14 amino acids. V was trimmed by 0 bases and J by 4 bases, leaving 11 bases between them. The CDR3 loop is CASSLAEGRYEQYF. DNA for the CDR3: TGTGCCAGCAGCTTGGCTGAGGGGAGATACGAGCAGTACTTC.